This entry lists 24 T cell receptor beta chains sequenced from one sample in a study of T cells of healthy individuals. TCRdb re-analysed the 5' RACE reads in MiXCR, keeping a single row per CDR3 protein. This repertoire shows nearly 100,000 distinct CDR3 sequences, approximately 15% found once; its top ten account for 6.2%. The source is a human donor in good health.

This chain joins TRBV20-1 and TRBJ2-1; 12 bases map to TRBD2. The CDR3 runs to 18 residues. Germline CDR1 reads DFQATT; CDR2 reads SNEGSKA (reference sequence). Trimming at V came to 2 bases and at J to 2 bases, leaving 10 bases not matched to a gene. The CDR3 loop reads CSARLRTSGTGAYNEQFF. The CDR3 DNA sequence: TGCAGTGCTAGACTCCGGACTAGCGGGACTGGCGCCTACAATGAGCAGTTCTTC.

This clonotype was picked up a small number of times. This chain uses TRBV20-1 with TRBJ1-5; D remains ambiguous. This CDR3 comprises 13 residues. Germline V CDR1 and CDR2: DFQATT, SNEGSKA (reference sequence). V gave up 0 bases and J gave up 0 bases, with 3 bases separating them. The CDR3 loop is CSAREVSNQPQHF. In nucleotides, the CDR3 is TGCAGTGCTAGAGAGGTTAGCAATCAGCCCCAGCATTTT.

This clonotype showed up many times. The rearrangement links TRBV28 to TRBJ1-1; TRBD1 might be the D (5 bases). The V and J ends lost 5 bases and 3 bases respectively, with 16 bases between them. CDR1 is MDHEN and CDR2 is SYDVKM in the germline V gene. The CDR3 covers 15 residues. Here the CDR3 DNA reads TGTGCCAGCAGTCCCGGGGGGGTTCGCTACACTGAAGCTTTCTTT. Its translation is CASSPGGVRYTEAFF.

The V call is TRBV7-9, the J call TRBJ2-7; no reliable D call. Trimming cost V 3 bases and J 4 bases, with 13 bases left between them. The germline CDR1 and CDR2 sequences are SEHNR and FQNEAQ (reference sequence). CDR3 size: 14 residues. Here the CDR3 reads CASSLGYSDYEQYF. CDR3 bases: TGTGCCAGCAGCTTGGGCTATTCTGATTACGAGCAGTACTTC.

CDR3 loop: CASSLGTSGGYEQYF. For the CDR3, the DNA is TGTGCCAGCAGCCTCGGGACTAGCGGGGGGTACGAGCAGTACTTC. V is TRBV4-2 and J is TRBJ2-7; 15 bases map to TRBD2. After removal of 4 bases from V and 4 bases from J, the junction contained 2 bases not matched to a gene. Looked up from germline, CDR1 is LGHNA and CDR2 is YNFKEQ. CDR3 size: 15 residues.

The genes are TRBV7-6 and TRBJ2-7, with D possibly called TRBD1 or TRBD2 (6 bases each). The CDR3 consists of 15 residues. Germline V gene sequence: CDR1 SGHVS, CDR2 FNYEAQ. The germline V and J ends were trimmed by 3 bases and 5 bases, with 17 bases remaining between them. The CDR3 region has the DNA TGTGCCAGCAGCTTGAGTGCGGGGACAAGGGACGAGCAGTACTTC. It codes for CASSLSAGTRDEQYF.

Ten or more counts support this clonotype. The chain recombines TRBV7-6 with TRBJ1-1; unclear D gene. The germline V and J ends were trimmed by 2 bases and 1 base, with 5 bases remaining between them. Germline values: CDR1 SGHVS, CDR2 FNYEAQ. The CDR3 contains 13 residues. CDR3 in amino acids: CASSLTENTEAFF. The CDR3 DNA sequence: TGTGCCAGCAGCTTAACAGAGAACACTGAAGCTTTCTTT.

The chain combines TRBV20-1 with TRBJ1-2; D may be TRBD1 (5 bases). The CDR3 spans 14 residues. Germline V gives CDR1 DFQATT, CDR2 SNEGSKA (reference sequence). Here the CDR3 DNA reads TGCCTCCCGGGGGGACCGGGTCGATTCGCGGGCTACACCTTC. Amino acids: CLPGGPGRFAGYTF.

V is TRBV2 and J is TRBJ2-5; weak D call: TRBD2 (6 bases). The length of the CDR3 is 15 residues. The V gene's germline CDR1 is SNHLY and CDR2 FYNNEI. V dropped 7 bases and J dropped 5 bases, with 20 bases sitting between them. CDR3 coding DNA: TGTGCCAGCAAAGGAGGGGCCATTAGATCTGAGACCCAGTACTTC. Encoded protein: CASKGGAIRSETQYF.

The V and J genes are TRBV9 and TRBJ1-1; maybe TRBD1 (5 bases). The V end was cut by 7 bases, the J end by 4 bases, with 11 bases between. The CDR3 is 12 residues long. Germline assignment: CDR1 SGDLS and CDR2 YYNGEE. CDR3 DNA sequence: TGTGCCAGCGGAGGGGTCGGCACTGAAGCTTTCTTT. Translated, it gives CASGGVGTEAFF. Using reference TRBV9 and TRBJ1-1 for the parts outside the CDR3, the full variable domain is DSGVTQTPKHLITATGQRVTLRCSPRSGDLSVYWYQQSLDQGLQFLIQYYNGEERAKGNILERFSAQQFPDLHSELNLSSLELGDSALYFCASGGVGTEAFFGQGTRLTVV.

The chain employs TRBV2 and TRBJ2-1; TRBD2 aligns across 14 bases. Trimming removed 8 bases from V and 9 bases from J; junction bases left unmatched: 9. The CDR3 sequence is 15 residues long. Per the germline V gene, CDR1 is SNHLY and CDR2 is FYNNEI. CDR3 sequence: CASWGTSGRGIEQFF. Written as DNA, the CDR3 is TGTGCCAGCTGGGGGACTAGCGGGAGAGGGATTGAGCAGTTCTTC.

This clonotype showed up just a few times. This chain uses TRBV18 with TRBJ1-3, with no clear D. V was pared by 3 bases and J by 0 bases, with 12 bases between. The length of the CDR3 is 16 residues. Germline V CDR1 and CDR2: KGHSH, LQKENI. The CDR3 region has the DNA TGTGCCAGCTCACCCCTCTTAACAGACTCTGGAAACACCATATATTTT. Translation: CASSPLLTDSGNTIYF.

CDR3 sequence (DNA): TGTGCCAGCTCACCGGGACAGGGGGCCGGCCAGCCCCAGCATTTT. This gives the protein CASSPGQGAGQPQHF. V is TRBV18 and J is TRBJ1-5, with 12 nucleotides matching TRBD1. Germline V gives CDR1 KGHSH, CDR2 LQKENI. The V and J ends lost 3 bases and 7 bases, in that order; junction bases with no gene match: 4. CDR3 length: 15 amino acids.

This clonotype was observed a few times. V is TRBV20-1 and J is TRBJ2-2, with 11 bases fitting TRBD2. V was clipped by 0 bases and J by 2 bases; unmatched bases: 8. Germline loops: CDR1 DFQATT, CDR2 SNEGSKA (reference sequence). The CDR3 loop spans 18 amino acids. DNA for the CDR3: TGCAGTGCTAGAGATCACGCTAGCGGGGGGCTAAACACCGGGGAGCTGTTTTTT. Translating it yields CSARDHASGGLNTGELFF.

The CDR3 DNA reads TGTGCCAGCGGGACAGGGCTCTACGAGCAGTACTTC. Translated, it gives CASGTGLYEQYF. The V call is TRBV28, the J call TRBJ2-7; 9 bases agree with TRBD1. This CDR3 has 12 residues. J was trimmed by 3 bases and V by 8 bases; bases with no gene match: 2. The germline V gene encodes CDR1 MDHEN and CDR2 SYDVKM.

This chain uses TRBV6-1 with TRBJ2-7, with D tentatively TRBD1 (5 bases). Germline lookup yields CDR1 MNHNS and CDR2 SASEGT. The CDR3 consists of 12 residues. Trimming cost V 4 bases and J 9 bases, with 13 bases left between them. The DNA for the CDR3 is TGTGCCAGCAGTGTGCGACAGTCTCCGCAGTACTTC. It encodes CASSVRQSPQYF.

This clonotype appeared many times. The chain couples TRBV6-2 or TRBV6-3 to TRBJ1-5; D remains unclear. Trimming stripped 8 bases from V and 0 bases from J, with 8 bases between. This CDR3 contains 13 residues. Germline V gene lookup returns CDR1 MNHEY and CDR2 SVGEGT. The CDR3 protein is CASDKYSNQPQHF. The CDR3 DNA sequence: TGTGCCAGCGACAAGTATAGCAATCAGCCCCAGCATTTT.

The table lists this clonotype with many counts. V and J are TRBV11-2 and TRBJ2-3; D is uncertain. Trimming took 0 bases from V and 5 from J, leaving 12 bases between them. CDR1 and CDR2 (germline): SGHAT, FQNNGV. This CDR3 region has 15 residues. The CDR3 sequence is CASSLDVGGGDTQYF. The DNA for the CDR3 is TGTGCCAGCAGCTTAGATGTGGGTGGCGGAGATACGCAGTATTTT.

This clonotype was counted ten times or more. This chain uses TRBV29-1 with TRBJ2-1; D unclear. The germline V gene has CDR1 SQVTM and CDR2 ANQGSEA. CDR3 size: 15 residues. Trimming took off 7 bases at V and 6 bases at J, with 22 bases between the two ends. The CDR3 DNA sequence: TGCAGCGCATACACCACTCAGCCCAGCCCCAATGAGCAGTTCTTC. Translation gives CSAYTTQPSPNEQFF.

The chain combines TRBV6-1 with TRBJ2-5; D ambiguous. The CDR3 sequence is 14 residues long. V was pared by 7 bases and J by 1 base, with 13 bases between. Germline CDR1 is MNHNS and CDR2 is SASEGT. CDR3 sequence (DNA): TGTGCCAGCACTCGAGATAGATCCCAAGAGACCCAGTACTTC. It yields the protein CASTRDRSQETQYF.

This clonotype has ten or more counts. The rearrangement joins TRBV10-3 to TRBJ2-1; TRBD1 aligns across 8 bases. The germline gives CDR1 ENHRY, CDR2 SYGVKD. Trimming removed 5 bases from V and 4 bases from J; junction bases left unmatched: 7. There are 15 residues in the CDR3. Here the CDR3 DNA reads TGTGCCATCAGTCGAGCTGGGACAGGTTACAATGAGCAGTTCTTC. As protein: CAISRAGTGYNEQFF.

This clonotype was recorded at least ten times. DNA for the CDR3: TGTGCCAGCAGTGTCGGTGGAGGGGAAGGGGAGACCCAGTACTTC. Its protein product is CASSVGGGEGETQYF. V gene TRBV2 combines with J gene TRBJ2-5, with D perhaps matching TRBD2 (6 bases). The germline CDR1 and CDR2 sequences are SNHLY and FYNNEI. The V end lost 4 bases, the J end lost 5 bases, and 17 bases lay between the germline ends. The CDR3 length is 15 residues.

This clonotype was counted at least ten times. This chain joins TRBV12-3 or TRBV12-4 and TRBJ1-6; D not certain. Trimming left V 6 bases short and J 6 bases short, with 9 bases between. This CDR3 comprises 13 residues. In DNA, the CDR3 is TGTGCCAGCAGCCCTGACACTAATTCACCCCTCCACTTT. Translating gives CASSPDTNSPLHF.

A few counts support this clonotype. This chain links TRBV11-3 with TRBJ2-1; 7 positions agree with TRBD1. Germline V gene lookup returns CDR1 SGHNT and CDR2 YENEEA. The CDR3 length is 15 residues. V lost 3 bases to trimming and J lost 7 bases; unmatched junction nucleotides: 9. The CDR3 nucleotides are TGTGCCAGCAGCTTGGGGACAGCCAGACTTAATGAGCAGTTCTTC. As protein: CASSLGTARLNEQFF.